This T cell receptor beta chain was obtained from a study of OX40 agonist ivuxolimab in advanced cancers. Study findings and constraints: Among the least clonally expanded were partial responders at 0.1-3.0 mg/kg.

Samples of blood were obtained at baseline, on cycle 4 day 1, and on cycle 7 day 1. Using immunoSEQ multiplex PCR, the repertoire was profiled, and TCRdb retains in-frame clones only, with some absent. The profile covers about 32,000 clones, with around nine tenths appearing a single time and around 33% taken by the ten largest. This clone was counted between two and nine times. Its antigen is unidentified. V shed 3 bases and J shed 6 bases, with 5 bases lying between them. CDR1 is ENHRY, CDR2 SYGVKD, per germline. The CDR3 spans 12 residues. The source of this sequence is an adult with an advanced solid tumor such as melanoma, head and neck, liver or kidney cancer. This material consisted of CD4+ or CD8+ T cells sorted from blood, taken in a trial of the OX40 agonist ivuxolimab. The chain employs TRBV10-3 and TRBJ2-2; unclear D gene. CDR3 region: CAISEVSGELFF. CDR3 sequence (DNA): TGTGCCATCAGTGAAGTGTCCGGGGAGCTGTTTTTT.